The sequence of this T cell receptor beta chain was determined in a study of cytomegalovirus exposure and HLA in healthy donors. V was cut by 0 bases and J by 1 base, with 10 bases left in between. CDR1 is LNHNV and CDR2 is YYDKDF in the germline V gene (reference sequence). CDR3 length: 15 amino acids. Study-level findings and limits: The study dropped some indistinguishable V segments, TRBV6-2 and TRBV6-3 among them. There were several of the most significant clusters that appeared linked to common viral pathogens in a later analysis.

Points on this clone: Its antigen is currently unknown.

The PCR made use of 60 Vbeta and 13 Jbeta primers. Authors' analysis steps: Later, an analysis found roughly 80 million unique TCR beta chains, and 10 million to 11 million of these were shared. Sequencing was performed with immunoSEQ multiplex PCR; in TCRdb, only in-frame clones are kept and a portion is missing. That table supplies the V and J calls and clone size; D and trimming were determined from the DNA. Among 94,000 or so clones listed, 70% to 80% were seen once. This sequence originates from a man in his fifties or sixties in good health and CMV-seronegative. The sequencing input was PBMCs. This rearrangement joins TRBV15 to TRBJ2-7, with D maybe TRBD2 (6 bases). The chain's CDR3 is CATSRDRGSSYEQYF. CDR3 nucleotides: TGTGCCACCAGCAGAGATCGGGGGTCATCCTACGAGCAGTACTTC.